This record looks at one T cell receptor beta chain sequence and its context. Its antigen is not identified. The repertoire was sequenced with immunoSEQ multiplex PCR; TCRdb's copy has only in-frame clones and lacks some. The profile covers roughly 2,300,000 clones, with 85% to 95% appearing a single time and more than 0.35% taken by the ten largest. The sample originates from a study of shared clonotypes between healthy human individuals. Study conclusions and caveats: With few donors, the genetic and exposure-history diversity represented was limited. Roughly 5% of naive CD4 clonotypes were shared across a few donors.

The V end was cut by 5 bases, the J end by 8 bases, with 18 bases between. This CDR3 contains 13 residues. The germline V gene encodes CDR1 GTSNPN and CDR2 SVGIG (reference sequence). This TCR derives from a man aged 18 to 35 in good health. Some clones in this sample may be carry-over from other donors' samples. This chain joins TRBV30 and TRBJ1-2; no clear D gene. What was sequenced was naive CD4+ T cells from PBMCs. As for subset: CD45RA+ positively selected. CDR3: CAWANWEGGGYTF. CDR3 nucleotides: TGTGCCTGGGCCAATTGGGAGGGCGGGGGCTACACCTTC.